These 21 T cell receptor beta chains came from one sample sequenced in a study of T cells in Graves' hyperthyroidism and ophthalmopathy. What was amplified from RNA transcripts were TCR beta CDR3 regions. An initial round of RT-PCR targeting the TCR CDR3 relied on the HTBI primer set. TCRdb reprocessed the multiplex PCR reads with MiXCR, giving one entry per CDR3 protein. The table lists around 260,000 distinct CDR3 sequences, about 25% of them singletons, with about a quarter in the top ten. Material: blood. Receptors originate from a man between 40 and 49 years old with Graves' hyperthyroidism that later progressed to Graves' ophthalmopathy.

This clonotype showed up many times. The chain is built from TRBV6-1 and TRBJ2-2, with 7 positions matching TRBD2. CDR1 is MNHNS, CDR2 SASEGT, per germline. V gave up 6 bases and J gave up 6 bases; unmatched junction bases: 7. The CDR3 contains 14 residues. The CDR3 region is CASSPRTSPGELFF. DNA for the CDR3: TGTGCCAGCAGCCCCAGGACTAGTCCCGGGGAGCTGTTTTTT.

The chain joins TRBV7-9 to TRBJ1-1; D gene uncertain. CDR3 size: 11 residues. The germline CDR1 and CDR2 sequences are SEHNR and FQNEAQ (reference sequence). V was pared by 2 bases and J by 6 bases, with 4 bases between. CDR3 region: CASSLFAEAFF. CDR3 DNA sequence: TGTGCCAGCAGCTTATTCGCTGAAGCTTTCTTT.

This clonotype was picked up a small number of times. The chain employs TRBV7-6 and TRBJ2-5, with 9 bases that match TRBD2. The length of the CDR3 is 15 residues. Looked up from germline, CDR1 is SGHVS and CDR2 is FNYEAQ. Trimming took 2 bases from V and 1 from J; bases not matched to a gene: 2. In DNA, the CDR3 is TGTGCCAGCAGCTTAAGCGGGAGGCCCCAAGAGACCCAGTACTTC. Protein: CASSLSGRPQETQYF.

This clonotype showed up many times. V and J are TRBV2 and TRBJ2-7; 8 nucleotides agree with TRBD2. V gave up 10 bases and J gave up 3 bases; unmatched junction bases: 11. Per germline, CDR1 SNHLY and CDR2 FYNNEI. The CDR3 has 14 residues. CDR3 in DNA: TGTGCCACCGGGCGAACCGGGACTAGCTACGAGCAGTACTTC. This codes for CATGRTGTSYEQYF.

The chain links TRBV28 to TRBJ1-1; no reliable D call. CDR1 and CDR2 from the germline V gene are MDHEN and SYDVKM. V was shortened by 10 bases and J by 3 bases, with 9 bases between the two germline ends. The CDR3 is 11 residues long. The CDR3 nucleotides read TGTGCCACCCAGAAGTACACTGAAGCTTTCTTT. Residues: CATQKYTEAFF.

The chain uses TRBV10-3 and TRBJ1-3; TRBD1 matches 7 bases. Germline CDR1 and CDR2: ENHRY and SYGVKD. This CDR3 comprises 14 residues. J gave up 3 bases and V 6 bases, and 5 bases lay outside the gene matches. Written as DNA, the CDR3 is TGTGCCATCAGCCCTCGGGACAGTGGAAACACCATATATTTT. Translated, it gives CAISPRDSGNTIYF.

This clonotype was observed many times. The CDR3 nucleotides read TGTGCCAGCGGGGGACTAGCGGGAGACGTCACCGGGGAGCTGTTTTTT. Translation: CASGGLAGDVTGELFF. The rearrangement uses TRBV2 and TRBJ2-2, with TRBD2 matching 14 bases. CDR1 and CDR2 from the germline V gene are SNHLY and FYNNEI. J lost 4 bases, V lost 8 bases, and 6 bases had no gene match. CDR3 length equals 16 residues. Based on the CDR3 plus reference TRBV2 and TRBJ2-2, the full variable domain is EPEVTQTPSHQVTQMGQEVILRCVPISNHLYFYWYRQILGQKVEFLVSFYNNEISEKSEIFDDQFSVERPDGSNFTLKIRSTKLEDSAMYFCASGGLAGDVTGELFFGEGSRLTVL.

The table lists this clonotype with many counts. As DNA, the CDR3 is TGTGCCAGCAGAGCAGGGTTTGATGAAGCTTTCTTT. Translation gives CASRAGFDEAFF. The genes are TRBV6-5 and TRBJ1-1; D perhaps matches TRBD1 (5 bases). The CDR3 loop spans 12 amino acids. The V end lost 6 bases, the J end lost 7 bases, and 12 bases lay between the germline ends. CDR1 is MNHEY, CDR2 SVGAGI, per germline.

There are many counts of this clonotype. The chain couples TRBV27 to TRBJ1-1; D unresolved. The CDR3 sequence is 14 residues long. In germline, CDR1 is MNHEY, CDR2 SMNVEV (reference sequence). V lost 4 bases and J lost 0, with 9 bases in between. CDR3 sequence reads: CASSSFGVNTEAFF. The CDR3 DNA sequence: TGTGCCAGCAGTTCGTTCGGGGTGAACACTGAAGCTTTCTTT.

This clonotype appeared many times. V and J are TRBV6-5 and TRBJ2-5; 7 bases agree with TRBD2. J was trimmed by 2 bases and V by 4 bases; bases with no gene match: 4. CDR3 size: 14 residues. Germline V gene data show CDR1 as MNHEY and CDR2 as SVGAGI. The CDR3 nucleotides read TGTGCCAGCAGTTCCTTTAGCGGGCAAGAGACCCAGTACTTC. This gives the protein CASSSFSGQETQYF.

The chain links TRBV15 to TRBJ1-5; TRBD1 might be the D (6 bases). CDR1 is LNHNV and CDR2 is YYDKDF in the germline V gene (reference sequence). CDR3 length: 15 residues. With 3 bases removed from V and 3 bases from J, the gap between germline ends came to 12 bases. The CDR3 coding sequence is TGTGCCACCAGCAGCCTGGGGACATTCAATCAGCCCCAGCATTTT. It specifies CATSSLGTFNQPQHF.

This clonotype has ten or more counts. V usage is TRBV24-1 and J usage is TRBJ2-6; D is ambiguous. V lost 9 bases, J lost 2 bases, and 13 bases lay in between. Germline assignment: CDR1 KGHDR and CDR2 SFDVKD. CDR3 length: 15 residues. The CDR3 protein is CATGPSRPGANVLTF. The CDR3 bases are TGTGCCACCGGGCCCTCCCGCCCTGGGGCCAACGTCCTGACTTTC.

This clonotype appeared many times. The chain couples TRBV20-1 to TRBJ2-2; 13 nucleotides align to TRBD2. Germline V gene lookup returns CDR1 DFQATT and CDR2 SNEGSKA (reference sequence). With 6 bases clipped from V and 5 bases from J, the junction kept 3 bases outside the gene matches. This CDR3 region has 14 residues. The CDR3 nucleotides read TGCAGTGCGGTGGGACTAGCGGGGACCGGGGAGCTGTTTTTT. Its translation: CSAVGLAGTGELFF.

This clonotype showed up many times. The chain recombines TRBV6-1 with TRBJ2-2, with unresolved D. Trimming pared 3 bases from V and 6 bases from J, leaving 11 bases between. The CDR3 has 14 residues. The germline CDR1 and CDR2 sequences are MNHNS and SASEGT. CDR3 coding DNA: TGTGCCAGCAGTGATTTGGCAGGTTCCGGGGAGCTGTTTTTT. This codes for CASSDLAGSGELFF.

This clonotype was observed a handful of times. The V gene is TRBV6-2 or TRBV6-3, the J gene TRBJ2-7; TRBD2 aligns across 7 bases. CDR1 and CDR2 (germline): MNHEY, SVGEGT. The CDR3 sequence is 16 residues long. V shed 0 bases, J shed 2 bases, and the junction held 7 bases outside the gene matches. CDR3 DNA sequence: TGTGCCAGCAGTTACTCGGGTCGCGGGAGAACCTACGAGCAGTACTTC. It yields the protein CASSYSGRGRTYEQYF.

The gene calls are TRBV12-3 or TRBV12-4 and TRBJ1-5; no definite D call. The CDR3 consists of 16 residues. V was clipped by 5 bases and J by 2 bases, with 16 bases between them. The CDR3 region has the DNA TGTGCCAGCAGTCGAGGGTCTACCGGGGGCAATCAGCCCCAGCATTTT. This gives the protein CASSRGSTGGNQPQHF.

This clonotype was seen repeatedly, ten times or more. J is TRBJ2-7 and V is TRBV7-3; 7 bases map to TRBD1. CDR3 length: 15 amino acids. Germline CDR1 SGHTA, CDR2 FQGTGA. V trimming: 1 base; J trimming: 5 bases; junction bases outside the gene matches: 8. The CDR3 DNA reads TGTGCCAGCAGCTTAATGGCGACAGGGTTCAACGAGCAGTACTTC. Protein sequence: CASSLMATGFNEQYF.

This clonotype was found many times. This sequence joins TRBV6-1 and TRBJ1-1; D uncertain. CDR1 and CDR2 (germline): MNHNS, SASEGT. V lost 3 bases and J lost 5, with 10 bases in between. The CDR3 totals 13 residues. CDR3 region: CASSDRARTEAFF. CDR3 bases: TGTGCCAGCAGTGACCGGGCTCGGACTGAAGCTTTCTTT.

This clonotype was seen a handful of times. This CDR3 fails to terminate in the conserved phenylalanine or tryptophan, so it likely reflects a read error. V and J are TRBV12-3 or TRBV12-4 and TRBJ2-1; weak D call: TRBD1 (5 bases). Trimming took 3 bases from V and 2 from J, leaving 14 bases between them. The CDR3 sequence is 16 residues long. CDR3 in DNA: TGTGCCAGCAGTTTCACATCAGGGATCACCTACAATGAGCAGTTCCTC. Encoded protein: CASSFTSGITYNEQFL.

The sample holds many counts of this clonotype. This chain links TRBV3-1 with TRBJ2-5; no clear D gene. Deletions cut 5 bases from V and 5 bases from J, with 15 bases between. The CDR3 is 14 amino acids. Looked up from germline, CDR1 is LGHDT and CDR2 is YNNKEL (reference sequence). DNA for the CDR3: TGTGCCAGCAGCTCGGTTGAGTTACGGGAGACCCAGTACTTC. This sequence encodes CASSSVELRETQYF.

The chain uses TRBV29-1 and TRBJ2-7; 7 bases match TRBD1. Germline values: CDR1 SQVTM, CDR2 ANQGSEA. V lost 4 bases to trimming and J lost 2 bases; unmatched junction nucleotides: 5. The CDR3 consists of 13 residues. CDR3 sequence (DNA): TGCAGCGTTGTAACAGGGGACCCCTACGAGCAGTACTTC. Protein: CSVVTGDPYEQYF.